This T cell receptor beta chain comes out of a study of Ad26.COV2.S vaccination and SARS-CoV-2 variants (dated by TCRdb to about 2021). About the study as a whole: Sequencing of the TCRbeta repertoire served to evaluate the specificity and breadth of SARS-CoV-2-reactive T cell receptors following Ad26.COV2.S vaccination. A total of roughly 32 samples were included in the TCR-sequenced set, comprising approximately 20 Ad26.COV2.S vaccine recipients, 5 placebo recipients and 8 SARS-CoV-2 convalescent individuals. The paper's findings and limits, for the study overall: Ad26.COV2.S recipients had higher spike-specific TCR breadth than placebo recipients (P = 0.0014). It was noted by the authors that total T cell responses may have been underestimated by the TCR breadth and depth analyses. Substantial breadth of spike-specific CD8+ and CD4+ T cell responses was reported after vaccination. Comparable non-spike TCR breadth was observed between vaccine and placebo recipients, consistent with only spike being contained in the vaccine.

The immunoSEQ Assay was used to sequence TCRbeta CDR3 regions. After extraction, genomic DNA underwent amplification by bias-controlled multiplex PCR, followed by high-throughput sequencing. The paper's processing steps were these. To quantify the absolute abundance of each unique TCRbeta CDR3 region, sequences were collapsed and filtered. T cell fraction was estimated by normalizing TCRbeta template counts to usable DNA, with usable DNA measured through amplification of reference genes found in all nucleated cells. Repertoire TCRs were annotated as SARS-CoV-2-specific by exact matching of V gene, CDR3 amino acid sequence and J gene to a known reactive TCR set. The reference SARS-CoV-2 TCR set was obtained from MIRA and was filtered for enrichment in COVID-19-positive ImmuneCODE repertoires, whereby public or cross-reactive TCRs were removed. Using the MIRA antigens, annotated TCRs were further analysed by specific ORF or by position within an ORF. Breadth was defined as annotated unique rearrangements over total unique productive rearrangements; depth was the summed frequency of those rearrangements. Two-sided Wilcoxon rank-sum tests were used to compare TCR breadth between groups. TCRdb obtained this table from immuneACCESS and retained in-frame rearrangements with V and J assigned. These tables miss some clones; where compared with another copy, unresolved V genes account for less than half of the shortfall, and the remainder is unexplained. From that table come the V and J calls and clone size; the DNA was used to work out D and trimming. The sample contains tens of thousands of clones, 83% of them found a single time. The ten largest clones capture about 45% of the sample.

A note on this clone: The clone's antigen remains unknown. Base qualities are not at hand, and no much larger clone is one base apart.

The CDR3 runs 15 residues from the cysteine to the phenylalanine. The sequence is cut down to CDR3 DNA, 45 bases in frame from base 1. CDR1 and CDR2 are read off the germline V gene as SGDLS and YYNGEE. Ends trimmed: V by 0 bases, J by 1 base; bases unmatched to a gene: 0. The time point label of this sample denotes: individuals recovered from natural SARS-CoV-2 infection. The rearrangement combines TRBV9 with TRBJ1-5; TRBD1 agrees with 8 junctional bases. The TCR was taken from a human donor who had recovered from COVID-19. Material: peripheral blood, obtained after recovery from COVID-19. The nucleotides read TGTGCCAGCAGCGTAGGACAGGGGAGCAATCAGCCCCAGCATTTT. The resulting protein is CASSVGQGSNQPQHF.